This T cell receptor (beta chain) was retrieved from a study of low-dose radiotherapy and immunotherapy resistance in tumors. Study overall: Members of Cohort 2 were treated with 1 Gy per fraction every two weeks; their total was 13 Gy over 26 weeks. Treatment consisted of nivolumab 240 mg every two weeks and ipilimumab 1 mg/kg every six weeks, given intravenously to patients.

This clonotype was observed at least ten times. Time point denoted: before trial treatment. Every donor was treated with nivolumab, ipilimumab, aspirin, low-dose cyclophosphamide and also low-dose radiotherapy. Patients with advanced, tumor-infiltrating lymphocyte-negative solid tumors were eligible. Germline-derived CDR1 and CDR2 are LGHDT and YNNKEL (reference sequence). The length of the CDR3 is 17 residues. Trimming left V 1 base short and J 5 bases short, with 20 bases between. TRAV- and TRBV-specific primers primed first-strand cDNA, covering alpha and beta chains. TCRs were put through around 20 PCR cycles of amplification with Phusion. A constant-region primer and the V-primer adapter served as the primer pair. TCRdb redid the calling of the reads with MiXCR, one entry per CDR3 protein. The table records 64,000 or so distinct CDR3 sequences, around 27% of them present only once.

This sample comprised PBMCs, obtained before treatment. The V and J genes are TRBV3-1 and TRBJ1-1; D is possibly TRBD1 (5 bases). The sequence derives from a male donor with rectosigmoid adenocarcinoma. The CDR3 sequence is CASSQGPGAVSGTEAFF. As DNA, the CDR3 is TGTGCCAGCAGCCAAGGTCCCGGGGCTGTCTCGGGTACTGAAGCTTTCTTT.